The entry below describes one T cell receptor (beta chain). The data were taken from a study of OX40 agonist ivuxolimab in advanced cancers. Study context: A male proportion of just over 80% was recorded, with mean age 60 years and range roughly 23 to 85.

Germline assignment: CDR1 MGHDK and CDR2 SYGVNS. V lost 4 bases and J lost 1; bases outside the gene matches: 8. The CDR3 is 17 amino acids. The method was immunoSEQ multiplex PCR; TCRdb's version includes in-frame clones alone and lacks a portion of them. The sample lists about 89,000 clones, roughly 91% occurring once. The rearrangement joins TRBV25-1 to TRBJ2-3, with 10 bases identical to TRBD2. The sequence was collected from an adult with an advanced solid tumor such as melanoma, head and neck, liver or kidney cancer. Sample: CD4+ or CD8+ T cells sorted from blood, taken in a trial of the OX40 agonist ivuxolimab. The CDR3 loop reads CASSVAPGTSGTDTQYF. The CDR3 DNA reads TGTGCCAGCAGTGTCGCCCCGGGGACTAGCGGCACAGATACGCAGTATTTT.